The source of this T cell receptor beta chain is a study of cytomegalovirus exposure and HLA in healthy donors. There are 15 residues in the CDR3. Germline values: CDR1 LNHDA, CDR2 SQIVND (reference sequence). With 4 bases clipped from V and 5 bases from J, the junction kept 11 bases outside the gene matches. It was with 60 Vbeta and 13 Jbeta primers that the PCR ran. The data were produced by immunoSEQ multiplex PCR, yet TCRdb's version contains in-frame clones alone and is incomplete. Among around 160,000 clones listed, over 75% were seen once. Sequencing was performed on PBMCs. The sequence was obtained from a man in his fifties in good health and CMV-seropositive. The chain combines TRBV19 with TRBJ2-7, with 7 bases lining up with TRBD1. CDR3 in DNA: TGTGCCAGTAGTAGGATCGAGACAGGGCAGCACGAGCAGTACTTC. Translating gives CASSRIETGQHEQYF.